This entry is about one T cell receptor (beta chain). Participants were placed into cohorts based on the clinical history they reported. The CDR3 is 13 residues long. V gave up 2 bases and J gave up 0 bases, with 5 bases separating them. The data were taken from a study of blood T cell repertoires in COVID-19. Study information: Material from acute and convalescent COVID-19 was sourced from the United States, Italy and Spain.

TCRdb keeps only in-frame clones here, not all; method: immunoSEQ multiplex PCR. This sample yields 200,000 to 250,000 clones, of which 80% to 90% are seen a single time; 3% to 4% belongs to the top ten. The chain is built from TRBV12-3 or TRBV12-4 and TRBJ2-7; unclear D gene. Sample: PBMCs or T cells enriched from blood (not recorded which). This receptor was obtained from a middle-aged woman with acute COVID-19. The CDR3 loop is CASSLTNSYEQYF. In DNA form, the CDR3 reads TGTGCCAGCAGTTTAACTAACTCCTACGAGCAGTACTTC.